Sequencing of this T cell receptor (beta chain) was carried out in a study of Ad26.COV2.S vaccination and SARS-CoV-2 variants. Overall study results and limits: Similar non-spike TCR breadth was observed in recipients of vaccine and of placebo. Possibly, TCR breadth and depth analyses underestimated total T cell responses.

In regard to this clone: Antigen unknown.

Method: immunoSEQ multiplex PCR; TCRdb's copy keeps in-frame clones and lacks some. The table has around 350,000 clones, around 90% seen once; the top ten hold 3% to 5%. Losses at the gene ends were 2 bases for V and 10 bases for J; bases not matched to a gene: 7. The CDR3 loop spans 13 amino acids. Germline CDR1 and CDR2: MNHEY and SVGEGT. The gene calls are TRBV6-2 or TRBV6-3 and TRBJ1-2; 7 bases agree with TRBD1. This clonotype originated in a human donor who had recovered from COVID-19. Source: peripheral blood, taken after recovery from COVID-19. CDR3 sequence reads: CASSYKAQGLYTF. Written as DNA, the CDR3 is TGTGCCAGCAGTTACAAGGCACAGGGGCTCTACACCTTC.